These 22 T cell receptor beta chains originate from one sample sequenced in a study of cytomegalovirus exposure and HLA in healthy donors. Amplification used 60 Vbeta primers and 13 Jbeta primers. Measured with immunoSEQ multiplex PCR; TCRdb has only the in-frame clones, and not every one. The sample has under 150,000 clones, 80% seen once; the top ten hold 3% to 3.5%. Sequencing was carried out using PBMCs. The origin of the receptors is a male donor in good health and CMV-seronegative.

The gene calls are TRBV6-1 and TRBJ1-5; maybe TRBD1 (6 bases). CDR3 size: 13 residues. V lost 11 bases and J 3 bases, leaving 14 bases between the germline ends. Per the germline V gene, CDR1 is MNHNS and CDR2 is SASEGT. The CDR3 here is CAGGRGYNQPQHF. The CDR3 DNA sequence: TGTGCCGGGGGCAGGGGATACAATCAGCCCCAGCATTTT.

The chain joins TRBV18 to TRBJ2-3; 7 nucleotides match TRBD2. The trim removed 5 bases at V and 4 bases at J, leaving 18 bases unmatched. This CDR3 comprises 18 residues. Per germline, CDR1 KGHSH and CDR2 LQKENI. The CDR3 region is CASSDPARAGVKADTQYF. DNA for the CDR3: TGTGCCAGCTCAGATCCAGCGAGGGCGGGAGTTAAAGCAGATACGCAGTATTTT.

This clone showed up just a few times. This chain joins TRBV5-1 and TRBJ1-2; 10 bases map to TRBD1. Trimming removed 0 bases from V and 7 bases from J; junction bases left unmatched: 6. CDR3 length: 15 residues. The germline V gene encodes CDR1 SGHRS and CDR2 YFSETQ. CDR3 sequence (DNA): TGCGCCAGCAGCTTGGACCCCGGGACAGGGGTTGGCTACACCTTC. Amino acid sequence: CASSLDPGTGVGYTF.

This clone was seen only a few times. The chain is built from TRBV6-6 and TRBJ1-6; unclear D gene. Trimming removed 4 bases from V and 6 bases from J, with 4 bases in between. CDR3 length: 12 amino acids. From germline, CDR1 is MNHNY and CDR2 SVGAGI (reference sequence). The CDR3 reads CASSSLNSPLHF. CDR3 DNA: TGTGCCAGCAGTTCTCTTAATTCACCCCTCCACTTT.

The chain joins TRBV7-9 to TRBJ2-1, with 7 bases that match TRBD1. J was trimmed by 11 bases and V by 3 bases; bases with no gene match: 13. Per germline, CDR1 SEHNR and CDR2 FQNEAQ (reference sequence). The CDR3 runs 15 residues. CDR3 loop: CASSFKQGTSIKQFF. The CDR3 coding sequence is TGTGCCAGCAGCTTTAAACAGGGGACGTCCATAAAGCAGTTCTTC.

This chain's CDR3 is CASRISPGELFF. CDR3 nucleotide sequence: TGTGCCAGCAGAATCTCCCCCGGGGAGCTGTTTTTT. This chain connects TRBV7-9 to TRBJ2-2; D is unclear. Deletions cut 6 bases from V and 6 bases from J, with 8 bases between. CDR1 and CDR2 (germline): SEHNR, FQNEAQ (reference sequence). There are 12 residues in the CDR3.

The chain has TRBV7-2 and TRBJ1-1; no clear D. In germline, CDR1 is SGHTA, CDR2 FQGNSA. The CDR3 contains 14 residues. Trimming stripped 5 bases from V and 6 bases from J, with 16 bases between. CDR3 residues: CASSTSGMVAEAFF. In nucleotides, the CDR3 is TGTGCCAGCAGCACCAGCGGAATGGTGGCTGAAGCTTTCTTT.

The count of this clone is one. The CDR3, as DNA: TGTGCCAGCAGCAAAGGTTATCAGGGTGGGGGGAGACGAACTGAAGCTTTCTTT. It specifies CASSKGYQGGGRRTEAFF. This chain joins TRBV21-1 and TRBJ1-1. TRBV21-1 is given as a pseudogene. This CDR3 spans 18 amino acids.

The chain couples TRBV7-9 to TRBJ1-5; tentative D call: TRBD1 (5 bases). This CDR3 comprises 14 residues. Germline V lookup: CDR1 SEHNR, CDR2 FQNEAQ (reference sequence). The ends were cut back, 1 base at V and 8 bases at J, with 12 bases in the middle. The CDR3 region is CASSLGTGLEPQHF. CDR3 bases: TGTGCCAGCAGCTTAGGGACGGGACTCGAGCCCCAGCATTTT.

In its sample, this clone was seen a few times. In DNA, the CDR3 is TGTGCCAGCAGCGTAGCTACAGGGGGCTATGGCTACACCTTC. It specifies CASSVATGGYGYTF. This sequence joins TRBV9 and TRBJ1-2; 8 bases match TRBD1. The CDR3 consists of 14 residues. CDR1 is SGDLS, CDR2 YYNGEE, per germline. The J segment lost 4 bases and the V segment lost 0 bases, leaving 2 bases of the junction unmatched.

The chain carries TRBV25-1 and TRBJ2-2; 7 bases map to TRBD1. Per germline, CDR1 MGHDK and CDR2 SYGVNS. Trimming at V came to 8 bases and at J to 5 bases, leaving 2 bases not matched to a gene. This CDR3 contains 12 residues. The CDR3 DNA follows: TGTGCCAGCGGGACAGCGACCGGGGAGCTGTTTTTT. This sequence encodes CASGTATGELFF.

About this clone itself: A read error may account for a junction end that differs from germline. V usage is TRBV5-4 and J usage is TRBJ2-1, with D possibly matching TRBD1 (5 bases). The germline V gene encodes CDR1 SGHNT and CDR2 YYREEE (reference sequence). This CDR3 spans 14 amino acids. CDR3 bases: TGTGCCAGCAGCCTTTCGACAGTTAACAATGGGCAGTTCTTC. Protein product: CASSLSTVNNGQFF.

This clone has just a few counts. The chain is built from TRBV10-3 and TRBJ2-7, with 8 bases fitting TRBD2. After removal of 6 bases from V and 5 bases from J, the junction contained 0 bases not matched to a gene. Germline values: CDR1 ENHRY, CDR2 SYGVKD. There are 11 residues in the CDR3. The CDR3 DNA reads TGTGCCATCAGGCGGGAGGACGAGCAGTACTTC. Its translation is CAIRREDEQYF.

This clone was observed a handful of times. DNA of the CDR3: TGTGCCAGCAGCTTAGCACAGAACTATGGCTACACCTTC. It is translated as CASSLAQNYGYTF. This chain joins TRBV7-8 and TRBJ1-2; D call uncertain. CDR1 and CDR2 from the germline V gene are SGHVS and FQNEAQ. The CDR3 spans 13 residues. V lost 0 bases and J lost 2, with 4 bases in between.

The rearrangement links TRBV6-1 to TRBJ2-1, with D possibly TRBD2 on 5 matching bases. There are 16 residues in the CDR3. Germline V gives CDR1 MNHNS, CDR2 SASEGT. Deletions cut 2 bases from V and 2 bases from J, with 13 bases between. The CDR3 spells CASSEHEAGAYNEQFF. CDR3 nucleotides: TGTGCCAGCAGTGAACACGAGGCGGGCGCCTACAATGAGCAGTTCTTC.

The rearrangement joins TRBV2 to TRBJ1-1; D possibly corresponds to TRBD1 (6 bases). CDR1 is SNHLY and CDR2 is FYNNEI in the germline V gene. The CDR3 loop spans 13 amino acids. The V end was cut by 7 bases, the J end by 5 bases, with 14 bases between. The CDR3 DNA sequence: TGTGCCAGCATTGGGGGGGCGCAGACTGAAGCTTTCTTT. Translating gives CASIGGAQTEAFF.

The chain carries TRBV9 and TRBJ2-5; perhaps TRBD1 as D (6 bases). Judging by the DNA end, TRBJ2-7 fits better; the J call may be wrong. The germline CDR1 and CDR2 sequences are SGDLS and YYNGEE. This CDR3 has 17 amino acids. The CDR3: CASSAHSGQRISYEQYF. DNA for the CDR3: TGTGCCAGCAGCGCCCACTCCGGACAGCGGATCTCCTACGAGCAGTACTTC.

The chain has TRBV10-1 and TRBJ2-3, with TRBD2 matching over 11 bases. The CDR3 has 18 residues. The V gene's germline CDR1 is WNHNN and CDR2 SYGVQD (reference sequence). Trimming at V came to 0 bases and at J to 5 bases, leaving 10 bases not matched to a gene. CDR3 sequence reads: CASSESPTSGVGGDTQYF. For the CDR3, the DNA is TGCGCCAGCAGTGAGTCCCCGACTAGCGGGGTTGGAGGAGATACGCAGTATTTT.

The chain joins TRBV5-4 to TRBJ2-1, with 10 bases matching TRBD1. This CDR3 has 15 residues. J was trimmed by 9 bases and V by 1 base; bases with no gene match: 7. Germline V CDR1 and CDR2: SGHNT, YYREEE (reference sequence). CDR3 amino acids: CASSLSLTGGGEQFF. Written as DNA, the CDR3 is TGTGCCAGCAGCTTGTCACTGACAGGGGGCGGTGAGCAGTTCTTC.

V and J are TRBV28 and TRBJ1-1; D uncertain. Trimming pared 4 bases from V and 0 bases from J, leaving 9 bases between. Germline V gene lookup returns CDR1 MDHEN and CDR2 SYDVKM. This CDR3 has 14 amino acids. This CDR3 reads CASSSPPMNTEAFF. CDR3 nucleotides: TGTGCCAGCAGTTCCCCCCCCATGAACACTGAAGCTTTCTTT.

V usage is TRBV27 and J usage is TRBJ2-1; TRBD1 might be the D (6 bases). This CDR3 contains 15 residues. Germline CDR1 and CDR2: MNHEY and SMNVEV (reference sequence). V lost 7 bases to trimming and J lost 8 bases, with 21 bases between them. CDR3 coding DNA: TGTGCCAGCACCCTCCGGGACACCGGGTCCCATGAGCAGTTCTTC. Translating it yields CASTLRDTGSHEQFF.

The V and J genes are TRBV6-1 and TRBJ1-5, with D possibly matching TRBD1 (6 bases). V was clipped by 0 bases and J by 4 bases, with 13 bases between them. Germline V gene lookup returns CDR1 MNHNS and CDR2 SASEGT. The CDR3 consists of 16 residues. CDR3 amino acids: CASSEARGRENQPQHF. CDR3 sequence (DNA): TGTGCCAGCAGTGAAGCCAGGGGACGGGAAAATCAGCCCCAGCATTTT.